Detailed here is one TCR beta chain. Its antigen has not been determined. No much larger clonotype is one base removed from it; base qualities were not supplied. Trimmed from V: 4 bases; trimmed from J: 2 bases; junction bases lacking a gene match: 1. Reading from cysteine to phenylalanine, the CDR3 counts 14 amino acids. Of all the DNA, just the CDR3 is kept, 42 bases in frame from base 1. For CDR1 and CDR2, the germline V gene lists SNHLY and FYNNEI. The immunoSEQ Assay, a bias-controlled multiplex PCR, was used to amplify TCRbeta CDR3 regions from genomic DNA. In the authors' own workflow: The number of nucleated cells in each sample was estimated from the amplification of reference gene primers within the assay. To quantify the absolute abundance of each unique TCRbeta CDR3 rearrangement, sequence reads were collapsed and filtered. For each sample, productive Simpson clonality was calculated as the square root of Simpson's diversity index across productive rearrangements. In its TCRdb copy, this immuneACCESS table keeps in-frame sequences only and misses some clones. Where compared with another copy, unresolved V genes explain less than half of these, and the others have no known cause. V and J calls and clone size are as listed in that table; D and trimming were resolved from the DNA. The sample profile shows hundreds of thousands of clones; more than 70% of them were found once. Jointly, the top ten make up about 2.5% of the sample.

The record originates from a study of blood T cell repertoires in COVID-19 (dated by TCRdb to 2019 to 2021). Some background on the complete study: The collaborator samples originated in the United States, Italy and Spain and spanned the acute and convalescent phases of COVID-19. The material from the prospective study consisted of cDNA or gDNA derived from T cells, B-cell-depleted T cells, or PBMCs. Deeply sampled blood TCRbeta repertoires from subjects exposed to, actively infected with, or recovered from COVID-19 were included in the dataset. The repertoires were made available in a free public database intended to serve as a resource for research on the immune response to SARS-CoV-2. The samples were drawn from two sources: the first 160 participants of the ongoing ImmuneRACE study, and fewer than 1,500 subjects contributed by 6 global collaborators. Nearly every sample came with metadata listing a de-identified subject ID, COVID-19 status, age in years and sex. Where HLA class I and class II types were available, the types were taken from metadata supplied by the sample provider, not from assay-based typing. Overall results and qualifications from the work: How much clinical and demographic metadata was included differed by source and by participant, and the metadata was provided uncurated.

One collaborating source in Seattle enrolled patients during active infection and followed them longitudinally through the course of disease. Each collaborating institution followed its own protocols to collect whole blood in K2EDTA tubes. For TCRbeta analysis, collaborators shipped samples in one of three forms: frozen whole blood, isolated PBMCs, or DNA extracted from either of those sample types. The chain couples TRBV2 to TRBJ2-5, with 10 bases matching TRBD1. The clonotype comes from a woman aged 60-75 years with COVID-19, enrolled during active disease. Sequencing was done on a sample of peripheral blood. The DNA sequence is given as TGTGCCAGCAGTGGGGACAGGGGACAAGAGACCCAGTACTTC. It is translated as CASSGDRGQETQYF.